Listed below are T cell receptor beta chains from one sample, sequenced in a study of technical replicates of blood from several donors. TCRdb keeps only in-frame clones here, not all; method: immunoSEQ multiplex PCR. The data show around 70,000 clones, just under 95% seen once. Material: T cells isolated from PBMCs. These receptor sequences come from a human donor in good health. The CDR3 runs from the conserved cysteine through the conserved F or W. Fields, in order: J gene, CDR3 length, clone size, V gene, D gene, CDR3 DNA, CDR3 protein. A D gene is named only where the DNA matches it firmly. Rows give clone size only sometimes, using once, few, many, or a class for an expanded clone.

TRBJ1-4,17,-,TRBV7-9,-,TGTGCCAGCAGCTTGTTGAGATCCGGGGTAGCTAATGAAAAACTGTTTTTT,CASSLLRSGVANEKLFF
TRBJ2-5,11,-,TRBV6-6,-,TGTGCCAGCAGCAGGTTAGAGACCCAGTACTTC,CASSRLETQYF
TRBJ2-2,14,-,TRBV28,TRBD1,TGTGCCAGCGATCCGGGACAGGGCACCGGGGAGCTGTTTTTT,CASDPGQGTGELFF
TRBJ1-2,15,-,TRBV14,-,TGTGCCAGCAGCCAAACTTCCAGGGTAATAAATGGCTACACCTTC,CASSQTSRVINGYTF
TRBJ1-1,13,-,TRBV5-5,TRBD1,TGTGCCAGCAGCTTGCCGGGACAGCTCGAAGCTTTCTTT,CASSLPGQLEAFF
TRBJ1-2,15,-,TRBV19,-,TGTGCCAGTAGTAAGGAGCCGGGTCTCAACTATGGCTACACCTTC,CASSKEPGLNYGYTF
TRBJ1-3,14,once,TRBV10-1,-,TGCGCCAGCAGTGAACGGGGATCTGGAAACACCATATATTTT,CASSERGSGNTIYF
TRBJ1-1,15,-,TRBV4-1,-,TGCGCCAGCAGCCAAGGGTGGGGGCAGGGAACTGAAGCTTTCTTT,CASSQGWGQGTEAFF
TRBJ1-2,12,-,TRBV30,-,TGTGCCTGGAGGCGTGGGCCCTATGGCTACACCTTC,CAWRRGPYGYTF
TRBJ2-3,14,-,TRBV29-1,TRBD2,TGCAGCGTAGGACTAGCGCATAGCACAGATACGCAGTATTTT,CSVGLAHSTDTQYF
TRBJ1-2,15,-,TRBV13,-,TGTGCCAGCAGTAAACCTCCGACAGTTTCCTATGGCTACACCTTC,CASSKPPTVSYGYTF
TRBJ2-3,17,-,TRBV7-2,-,TGTGCCAGCAGCTCCTGGACGGGGTCAGGTTTCGAAGATACGCAGTATTTT,CASSSWTGSGFEDTQYF
TRBJ1-2,15,-,TRBV4-1,TRBD1,TGCGCCAGCAGCCAAACTATCACGGGACAGGGTAGCTACACCTTC,CASSQTITGQGSYTF
TRBJ2-1,14,-,TRBV7-2,-,TGTGCCAGCAGCCTAACAGGGGAGGAGGATGAGCAGTTCTTC,CASSLTGEEDEQFF
TRBJ1-5,18,-,TRBV18,TRBD1,TGTGCCAGCTCCCCGAACCGCCGGGACAGGGTTGACAATCAGCCCCAGCATTTT,CASSPNRRDRVDNQPQHF
TRBJ2-3,15,-,TRBV15,-,TGTGCCACCAGCATACCTAGCCGATACACAGATACGCAGTATTTT,CATSIPSRYTDTQYF
TRBJ2-2,15,-,TRBV27,TRBD1,TGTGCCAGCAGCCCCGGACAGGGTTTCACCGGGGAGCTGTTTTTT,CASSPGQGFTGELFF
TRBJ2-6,16,-,TRBV19,-,TGTGCCAGTAAAGCAGGAAAATTCTCTGGGGCCAACGTCCTGACTTTC,CASKAGKFSGANVLTF
TRBJ2-7,16,once,TRBV25-1,TRBD1,TGTGCCAGCAGTGAATCCAGGGCAGGGGGCTACTACGAGCAGTACTTC,CASSESRAGGYYEQYF
TRBJ1-5,13,-,TRBV6-1,-,TGTGCCAGCACCACAGGGACAAATCAGCCCCAGCATTTT,CASTTGTNQPQHF
TRBJ1-1,16,-,TRBV7-9,TRBD1,TGTGCCAGCAGCTTAGTCCCGACAGGGCCGAACACTGAAGCTTTCTTT,CASSLVPTGPNTEAFF
TRBJ2-7,20,-,TRBV15,TRBD2,TGTGCCACCAGCAGAGGTGCCCCTCAACTAGCGGGAGTGCAAAACTACGAGCAGTACTTC,CATSRGAPQLAGVQNYEQYF
TRBJ2-7,14,-,TRBV29-1,-,TGCAGCGTTGAAGTGGGAGCCACCCTCTACGAGCAGTACTTC,CSVEVGATLYEQYF
TRBJ1-5,14,-,TRBV14,-,TGTGCCAGCAGCCACCAGGGCGGCAATCAGCCCCAGCATTTT,CASSHQGGNQPQHF
TRBJ1-5,15,-,TRBV18,-,TGTGCCAGCTCACCACAGGACAATGGCAATCAGCCCCAGCATTTT,CASSPQDNGNQPQHF
TRBJ2-7,14,-,TRBV28,TRBD1,TGTGCCAGCAGTCGGGGGACAGGGGCCTACGAGCAGTACTTC,CASSRGTGAYEQYF
TRBJ2-5,15,-,TRBV6-5,TRBD2,TGTGCCAGCAGAAACACGCGGGAGCTGGGAGAGACCCAGTACTTC,CASRNTRELGETQYF
TRBJ1-4,13,-,TRBV6-6,-,TGTGCCAGCAGTTACGGGGCTCTGGAAAAACTGTTTTTT,CASSYGALEKLFF
TRBJ2-5,18,-,TRBV15,-,TGTGCCACCAGCAGAGTTGGAAAGAGGACGGGGTTGCAAGAGACCCAGTACTTC,CATSRVGKRTGLQETQYF
TRBJ1-2,19,once,TRBV5-1,-,TGCGCCAGCAGCACGGACTTGCCGGGAGGCGTACTTTCGTATAGTGGCTACACCTTC,CASSTDLPGGVLSYSGYTF
TRBJ1-5,15,-,TRBV19,TRBD1,TGTGCCAGTAGTCCCGGGACAGCTTTCAATCAGCCCCAGCATTTT,CASSPGTAFNQPQHF
TRBJ1-2,12,-,TRBV19,-,TGTGCCAGTAGTATGGGGGGTTATGGCTACACCTTC,CASSMGGYGYTF
TRBJ1-2,15,-,TRBV29-1,TRBD1,TGCAGCGTGGGGTCGAGGGGGACAGCTTACGGGGGCTACACCTTC,CSVGSRGTAYGGYTF
TRBJ2-3,16,-,TRBV9,TRBD2,TGTGCCAGCAGCTTAACTAGCGGGGGGGCGACAGATACGCAGTATTTT,CASSLTSGGATDTQYF
TRBJ1-1,13,-,TRBV5-1,-,TGCGCCAGCAGCACAGGGATGAACACTGAAGCTTTCTTT,CASSTGMNTEAFF
TRBJ2-1,13,-,TRBV4-1,-,TGCGCCAGCAGCCCGCCGGGTCTCAATGAGCAGTTCTTC,CASSPPGLNEQFF
TRBJ2-5,15,once,TRBV9,TRBD2,TGTGCCAGCAGCGAGGTAGCGGGAGCCCAAGAGACCCAGTACTTC,CASSEVAGAQETQYF
TRBJ2-2,14,once,TRBV11-2,-,TGTGCCAGCAGCTTAGTCGGTGGGCCCGGGGAGCTGTTTTTT,CASSLVGGPGELFF
TRBJ2-7,14,-,TRBV7-7,-,TGTGCCAGCAGCCGCTCGAAGGGGCACTACGAGCAGTACTTC,CASSRSKGHYEQYF
TRBJ2-1,16,-,TRBV4-1,TRBD2,TGCGCCAGCAGAAGTCTTAGCGGGAGGCAGTACAATGAGCAGTTCTTC,CASRSLSGRQYNEQFF
TRBJ2-3,15,-,TRBV29-1,TRBD1,TGCAGCGTTGACTTAGGCGGACAGGGGGAGGATACGCAGTATTTT,CSVDLGGQGEDTQYF
TRBJ2-3,15,-,TRBV11-2,TRBD2,TGTGCCAGCAGCTTCTCTAGCGGGACAGCAGATACGCAGTATTTT,CASSFSSGTADTQYF